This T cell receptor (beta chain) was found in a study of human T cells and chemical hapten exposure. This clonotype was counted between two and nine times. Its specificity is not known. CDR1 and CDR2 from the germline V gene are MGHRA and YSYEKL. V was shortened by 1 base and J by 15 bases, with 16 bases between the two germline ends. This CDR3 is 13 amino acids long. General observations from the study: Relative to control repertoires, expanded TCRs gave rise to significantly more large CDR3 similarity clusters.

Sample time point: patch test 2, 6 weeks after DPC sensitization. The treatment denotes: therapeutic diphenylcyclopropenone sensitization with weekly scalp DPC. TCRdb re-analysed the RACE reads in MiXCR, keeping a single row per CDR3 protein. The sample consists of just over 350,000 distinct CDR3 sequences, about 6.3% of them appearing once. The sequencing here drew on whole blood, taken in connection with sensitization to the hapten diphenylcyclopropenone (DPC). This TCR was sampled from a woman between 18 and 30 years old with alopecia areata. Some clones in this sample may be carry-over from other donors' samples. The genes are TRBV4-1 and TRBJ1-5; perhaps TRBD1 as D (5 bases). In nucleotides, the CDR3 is TGCGCCAGCAGCCAAGGAATACAGGCCCCTCGGCATTTT. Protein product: CASSQGIQAPRHF.